This T cell receptor (beta chain) was observed in a study of regulatory T cells in long-lasting Graves disease. Regarding time point: newly diagnosed GD, antithyroid drugs for less than 3 months. RNA isolated from PBMCs was used to make the TCR library. The diagnosis of Graves' disease used American Thyroid Association guidelines. This clonotype was observed many times. Building of the TCR beta libraries involved iRepertoire HTBI primers and Arm-PCR of CDR3 regions. TCRdb analysed the multiplex PCR reads with MiXCR anew, one entry per CDR3 protein. The sample holds 300,000 to 400,000 distinct CDR3 sequences, over 15% seen once. A further study also used this sample, focusing on T cells in Graves' hyperthyroidism and ophthalmopathy. That paper notes: A median 6.5 months before onset, the model predicted ophthalmopathy.

This clonotype originated in a man between 35 and 55 years old with Graves disease. Sample: peripheral blood mononuclear cells (PBMCs), taken at new diagnosis, from a patient treated with antithyroid drugs.

Here the CDR3 reads CASSQEGPTSGGTVITDTQYF. The CDR3, as DNA: TGCGCCAGCAGCCAAGAAGGGCCTACTAGCGGGGGAACCGTAATCACAGATACGCAGTATTTT. The chain is built from TRBV4-1 and TRBJ2-3, with 11 nucleotides matching TRBD2. Germline-derived CDR1 and CDR2 are MGHRA and YSYEKL. V was clipped by 0 bases and J by 2 bases; unmatched bases: 16. The CDR3 consists of 21 residues.